The 9 T cell receptor beta chains in this list originate from one sample, sequenced in a study of identical twins. TCRdb ran MiXCR on the 5' RACE reads and lists one entry per CDR3 protein. The sample lists 1.5 million to 2 million distinct CDR3 sequences; under 35% were seen once. The source material was cord blood. Source of these receptors: a newborn girl in good health.

The chain uses TRBV20-1 and TRBJ2-3; D may be TRBD2 (5 bases). Germline CDR1 is DFQATT and CDR2 is SNEGSKA (reference sequence). Between the trimmed V and J ends, which lost 6 bases and 0 bases, there was a span of 10 bases. The CDR3 spans 13 residues. This CDR3 is CSAVRTSTDTQYF. The DNA of the CDR3 is TGCAGTGCCGTTAGGACTAGCACAGATACGCAGTATTTT.

The V and J genes are TRBV11-2 and TRBJ1-1; 7 bases line up with TRBD1. The V and J ends lost 3 bases and 8 bases, in that order; junction bases with no gene match: 12. Germline loops: CDR1 SGHAT, CDR2 FQNNGV. This CDR3 spans 15 amino acids. CDR3 in amino acids: CASSLAPGRGWEAFF. CDR3 DNA: TGTGCCAGCAGCTTGGCTCCTGGCAGGGGGTGGGAAGCTTTCTTT.

In the case of this clonotype: One end of the junction is discordant with germline, which a read error may explain. This chain joins TRBV7-9 and TRBJ1-5; D remains ambiguous. Germline CDR1 and CDR2: SEHNR and FQNEAQ (reference sequence). CDR3 length: 11 amino acids. The CDR3, as DNA: TGTTCCAGGTCCGGGGTACAGCCCCAGCATTTT. This codes for CSRSGVQPQHF.

The sample holds a few counts of this clonotype. This chain uses TRBV5-1 with TRBJ1-1; unclear D gene. Trimming pared 0 bases from V and 11 bases from J, leaving 11 bases between. Germline-derived CDR1 and CDR2 are SGHRS and YFSETQ. The CDR3 runs to 12 residues. The CDR3 reads CASSLGPGGAFF. CDR3 bases: TGCGCCAGCAGCTTGGGACCCGGCGGCGCTTTCTTT. The variable domain in full, with the rest retrieved from reference TRBV5-1 and TRBJ1-1, is KAGVTQTPRYLIKTRGQQVTLSCSPISGHRSVSWYQQTPGQGLQFLFEYFSETQRNKGNFPGRFSGRQFSNSRSEMNVSTLELGDSALYLCASSLGPGGAFFGQGTRLTVV.

The chain links TRBV20-1 to TRBJ2-5, with a possible D match to TRBD2 (5 bases). Germline CDR1 is DFQATT and CDR2 is SNEGSKA (reference sequence). The CDR3 has 12 residues. Trimming left V 4 bases short and J 5 bases short, with 11 bases between. The CDR3 DNA reads TGCAGTGCTATAACTAGTACGGAGACCCAGTACTTC. It specifies CSAITSTETQYF.

A few counts support this clonotype. The junction shows a germline mismatch at one end, possibly a read error. The chain recombines TRBV3-1 with TRBJ1-2, with no clear D. CDR3 length equals 13 residues. CDR1 and CDR2 from the germline V gene are LGHDT and YNNKEL (reference sequence). CDR3 DNA sequence: TGTGCCGGCAGCGGCGGGTCTTCCTATGGCTACACCTTC. Translated: CAGSGGSSYGYTF.

This chain links TRBV12-3 or TRBV12-4 with TRBJ2-2; maybe TRBD2 (5 bases). The CDR3 consists of 16 residues. V lost 2 bases to trimming and J lost 7 bases, with 17 bases between them. In DNA, the CDR3 is TGTGCCAGCAGTTTAAAGGTCTGGGGAGCTATCGGGGAGCTGTTTTTT. Translated, it gives CASSLKVWGAIGELFF.

The V call is TRBV30, the J call TRBJ2-2; no clear D. Trimming cost V 0 bases and J 7 bases, with 15 bases left between them. The length of the CDR3 is 15 residues. Germline V gene lookup returns CDR1 GTSNPN and CDR2 SVGIG (reference sequence). CDR3 protein: CAWSVQNRAGGELFF. The CDR3 DNA sequence: TGTGCCTGGAGTGTTCAAAACAGAGCAGGCGGGGAGCTGTTTTTT.

The chain has TRBV3-1 and TRBJ1-6; D remains unclear. V dropped 1 base and J dropped 9 bases, with 19 bases sitting between them. CDR3 length: 17 amino acids. The germline V gene has CDR1 LGHDT and CDR2 YNNKEL (reference sequence). The CDR3 protein is CASSQVGDSSAGSPLHF. The CDR3 DNA is TGTGCCAGCAGCCAAGTCGGAGACTCGTCTGCGGGTTCACCCCTCCACTTT. Supplemented by reference TRBV3-1 and TRBJ1-6, the full variable domain reads DTAVSQTPKYLVTQMGNDKSIKCEQNLGHDTMYWYKQDSKKFLKIMFSYNNKELIINETVPNRFSPKSPDKAHLNLHINSLELGDSAVYFCASSQVGDSSAGSPLHFGNGTRLTVT.